The 18 T cell receptor beta chains given below trace back to one sample, sequenced in a study of T cell changes during pregnancy in multiple sclerosis. Clones were read by immunoSEQ multiplex PCR, and TCRdb kept only the in-frame ones, dropping some. The table has some 14,000 clones, approximately 87% seen once. The specimen was CD8+ T cells from peripheral blood mononuclear cells, collected after pregnancy. The receptors shown here come from a female donor in good health, enrolled as a control in a pregnancy study.

The CDR3 here is CASSQSQGSRTEAFF. DNA for the CDR3: TGCGCCAGCAGCCAATCACAGGGGAGTCGCACTGAAGCTTTCTTT. The chain links TRBV4-1 to TRBJ1-1, with TRBD1 matching over 7 bases. CDR1 is MGHRA, CDR2 YSYEKL, per germline. The length of the CDR3 is 15 residues. Trimming took 2 bases from V and 4 from J; bases not matched to a gene: 7.

V and J are TRBV15 and TRBJ1-1; D not resolved. Germline assignment: CDR1 LNHNV and CDR2 YYDKDF (reference sequence). There are 12 residues in the CDR3. V lost 5 bases to trimming and J lost 11 bases, with 15 bases between them. The CDR3 region has the DNA TGTGCCACCAGCGGCGGGAGTTCGTGGGCTTTCTTT. It encodes CATSGGSSWAFF.

This clone was detected a few times. The V gene is TRBV5-1, the J gene TRBJ2-7, with 10 bases that match TRBD1. CDR3 length: 14 residues. V trimming: 3 bases; J trimming: 5 bases; junction bases outside the gene matches: 5. Germline assignment: CDR1 SGHRS and CDR2 YFSETQ. CDR3 loop: CASSSGTGVDEQYF. The CDR3 DNA follows: TGCGCCAGCAGCTCCGGGACAGGGGTCGACGAGCAGTACTTC.

The J gene is TRBJ2-1, the V gene TRBV5-5; TRBD1 matches 9 bases. This CDR3 has 16 amino acids. After removal of 0 bases from V and 6 bases from J, the junction contained 7 bases not matched to a gene. Per germline, CDR1 SGHKS and CDR2 YYEKEE (reference sequence). Written as DNA, the CDR3 is TGTGCCAGCAGCTTGGCGGGGACAGGGCTTGGCAATGAGCAGTTCTTC. Translation gives CASSLAGTGLGNEQFF.

V gene TRBV19 combines with J gene TRBJ1-2; D is perhaps TRBD1 (6 bases). The CDR3 loop spans 13 amino acids. Germline assignment: CDR1 LNHDA and CDR2 SQIVND (reference sequence). V lost 8 bases, J lost 6 bases, and 16 bases lay in between. The CDR3 here is CASFQGYKDGYTF. CDR3 DNA sequence: TGTGCCAGTTTTCAGGGGTACAAAGATGGCTACACCTTC.

This sequence joins TRBV27 and TRBJ1-5, with 9 bases fitting TRBD1. The V gene end was trimmed by 9 bases and the J gene end by 1 base; junction bases not matched to a gene: 4. Germline values: CDR1 MNHEY, CDR2 SMNVEV (reference sequence). This CDR3 region has 14 residues. In nucleotides, the CDR3 is TGTGCCAGTGGGGACAGGGTGAGCAATCAGCCCCAGCATTTT. It encodes CASGDRVSNQPQHF.

The V and J genes are TRBV27 and TRBJ2-5, with 7 bases that match TRBD1. The V gene's germline CDR1 is MNHEY and CDR2 SMNVEV (reference sequence). Germline trimming cut 4 bases from V and 5 bases from J; bases unmatched to any gene: 10. The CDR3 runs 15 residues. CDR3 nucleotide sequence: TGTGCCAGCAGTTCACTCGGGACAGCTGGGGAGACCCAGTACTTC. Translation: CASSSLGTAGETQYF.

V usage is TRBV6-6 and J usage is TRBJ1-2; tentative D call: TRBD1 (6 bases). Per germline, CDR1 MNHNY and CDR2 SVGAGI (reference sequence). Trimming stripped 8 bases from V and 2 bases from J, with 18 bases between. The CDR3 is made up of 15 amino acids. CDR3 in amino acids: CASSISEGGNYGYTF. CDR3 nucleotide sequence: TGTGCCAGCTCTATCAGTGAGGGGGGGAACTATGGCTACACCTTC.

The chain uses TRBV19 and TRBJ1-1; D is undetermined. Trimming shortened V by 10 bases and J by 6 bases, and 21 bases separated the two germline ends. CDR1 and CDR2 from the germline V gene are LNHDA and SQIVND (reference sequence). The CDR3 loop spans 14 amino acids. CDR3 nucleotide sequence: TGTGCCATTCAACCTTGGGCGGGTTTCCCTGAAGCTTTCTTT. It translates to CAIQPWAGFPEAFF.

The chain employs TRBV11-1 and TRBJ2-7; TRBD1 aligns across 11 bases. The CDR3 is 13 residues long. From germline, CDR1 is SGHAT and CDR2 FQDESV (reference sequence). V lost 5 bases to trimming and J lost 9 bases; unmatched junction nucleotides: 6. CDR3 DNA: TGTGCCAGCAGCACTCCGGGACAGGGGGGGCAGTACTTC. This sequence encodes CASSTPGQGGQYF.

V and J are TRBV6-1 and TRBJ1-1; perhaps TRBD1 as D (6 bases). This CDR3 comprises 12 residues. V lost 4 bases to trimming and J lost 5 bases, with 8 bases between them. The germline CDR1 and CDR2 sequences are MNHNS and SASEGT. The CDR3, as DNA: TGTGCCAGCAGTGCAGGGGATACTGAAGCTTTCTTT. This gives the protein CASSAGDTEAFF.

This clone was seen just once. This chain links TRBV4-2 with TRBJ2-2, with 9 nucleotides matching TRBD2. J gave up 2 bases and V 0 bases, and 10 bases lay outside the gene matches. The germline V gene encodes CDR1 LGHNA and CDR2 YNFKEQ. The CDR3 runs to 19 residues. CDR3 residues: CASSQEPLVAGANTGELFF. The CDR3 nucleotides are TGTGCCAGCAGCCAAGAACCTTTGGTAGCGGGGGCTAACACCGGGGAGCTGTTTTTT.

The chain links TRBV15 to TRBJ2-3, with a possible D match to TRBD1 (6 bases). Per germline, CDR1 LNHNV and CDR2 YYDKDF (reference sequence). This CDR3 region has 15 residues. V was pared by 4 bases and J by 2 bases, with 13 bases between. The CDR3 reads CATSTGDTHTDTQYF. The DNA of the CDR3 is TGTGCCACCAGCACAGGGGACACACACACAGATACGCAGTATTTT.

This clone was observed a few times. The genes are TRBV15 and TRBJ1-6, with D perhaps matching TRBD1 (5 bases). This CDR3 contains 13 residues. The V end lost 0 bases, the J end lost 13 bases, and 10 bases lay between the germline ends. The germline CDR1 and CDR2 sequences are LNHNV and YYDKDF (reference sequence). As DNA, the CDR3 is TGTGCCACCAGCAGAGATTTCTCAGGGCCCCTCCACTTT. Protein: CATSRDFSGPLHF.

V usage is TRBV11-2 and J usage is TRBJ1-5; tentative D call: TRBD1 (5 bases). Germline CDR1 reads SGHAT; CDR2 reads FQNNGV. The ends were cut back, 0 bases at V and 2 bases at J, with 5 bases in the middle. The CDR3 consists of 14 residues. The CDR3 coding sequence is TGTGCCAGCAGCTTAGAAGGGGGCAATCAGCCCCAGCATTTT. It translates to CASSLEGGNQPQHF.

The J gene is TRBJ2-3, the V gene TRBV27; weak D call: TRBD1 (6 bases). Germline CDR1 is MNHEY and CDR2 is SMNVEV (reference sequence). The ends were cut back, 6 bases at V and 3 bases at J, with 16 bases in the middle. The CDR3 totals 15 residues. This CDR3 reads CASRRGTTSTDTQYF. CDR3 sequence (DNA): TGTGCCAGCAGACGAGGGACAACCTCAACAGATACGCAGTATTTT.

In DNA, the CDR3 is TGTGCCAGCAGCTACAAAGTCACAGGAATCAGTTGTGGCTACACCTTC. It encodes CASSYKVTGISCGYTF. The rearrangement links TRBV21-1 to TRBJ1-2; the table names TRBD1, a call not compared with the DNA. TRBV21-1 is a known pseudogene. This CDR3 comprises 16 residues.

This clone was recorded a few times. V usage is TRBV11-3 and J usage is TRBJ2-7; 7 bases agree with TRBD2. This CDR3 is 14 amino acids long. Trimming removed 1 base from V and 6 bases from J; junction bases left unmatched: 6. Looked up from germline, CDR1 is SGHNT and CDR2 is YENEEA. Here the CDR3 reads CASSLGSGVGEQYF. The CDR3 coding sequence is TGTGCCAGCAGCTTAGGGAGCGGGGTTGGCGAGCAGTACTTC. Using reference TRBV11-3 and TRBJ2-7 for the parts outside the CDR3, the full variable domain is EAGVVQSPRYKIIEKKQPVAFWCNPISGHNTLYWYLQNLGQGPELLIRYENEEAVDDSQLPKDRFSAERLKGVDSTLKIQPAELGDSAVYLCASSLGSGVGEQYFGPGTRLTVT.